One sample yielded the 24 T cell receptor beta chains listed below, sequenced in a study of vaccination and CD4 T cells after COVID-19. Specified treatment: roughly ten-day PBMC culture with coronavirus spike peptide pools or control peptides (ViraFEST assay). The antigens of these receptors remain unknown. Researchers used the Oncomine TCR Beta short-read assay to sequence DNA from cultured CD4+ T cells. One entry per CDR3 protein, called by TCRdb with MiXCR from the PCR reads. Of about 20,000 distinct CDR3 sequences detected, less than 55% appear once; the ten largest clones hold roughly 17%. Sequenced sample: CD4+ T cells from blood, cultured in vitro. These receptors were taken from a human donor who had recovered from COVID-19.

The CDR3: CASRRGTYEQYF. As DNA, the CDR3 is TGTGCCAGCCGGCGGGGAACCTACGAGCAGTACTTC. This chain joins TRBV12-3 or TRBV12-4 and TRBJ2-7; perhaps TRBD2 as D (6 bases). The CDR3 extends over 12 amino acids. Trimming stripped 8 bases from V and 2 bases from J, with 10 bases between.

The gene calls are TRBV19 and TRBJ1-1; 9 bases are shared with TRBD1. Germline V gene lookup returns CDR1 LNHDA and CDR2 SQIVND (reference sequence). This CDR3 contains 18 residues. V lost 3 bases and J lost 4; bases outside the gene matches: 15. The CDR3 protein is CASSISPVAGTGTTEAFF. As DNA, the CDR3 is TGTGCCAGTAGTATCAGTCCGGTGGCTGGGACAGGGACCACTGAAGCTTTCTTT.

DNA for the CDR3: TGTGCCAGCAGCTTAGCAGGGGACAGCTACGAGCAGTACTTC. Residues: CASSLAGDSYEQYF. J is TRBJ2-7 and V is TRBV7-8; 7 bases are a match to TRBD1. V dropped 0 bases and J dropped 3; count of bases not matched to a gene: 2. Germline V lookup: CDR1 SGHVS, CDR2 FQNEAQ. The CDR3 has 14 residues.

The genes are TRBV6-1 and TRBJ2-3; D uncertain. Germline V CDR1 and CDR2: MNHNS, SASEGT. The CDR3 consists of 13 residues. Trimming removed 6 bases at V and 8 bases at J, with 15 bases between. The chain's CDR3 is CASRLGSQATQYF. As DNA, the CDR3 is TGTGCCAGCAGACTTGGCAGTCAGGCTACGCAGTATTTT.

The gene calls are TRBV5-1 and TRBJ2-2; 7 bases fit TRBD2. J gave up 5 bases and V 2 bases, and 6 bases lay outside the gene matches. CDR1 SGHRS and CDR2 YFSETQ come from the germline V gene. This CDR3 is 15 amino acids long. CDR3 protein: CASSLLGAGTGELFF. In nucleotides, the CDR3 is TGCGCCAGCAGCTTACTGGGAGCGGGGACCGGGGAGCTGTTTTTT.

The chain employs TRBV20-1 and TRBJ1-1; D gene uncertain. Germline V CDR1 and CDR2: DFQATT, SNEGSKA (reference sequence). Trimming shortened V by 1 base and J by 0 bases, and 12 bases separated the two germline ends. The CDR3 spans 15 residues. As DNA, the CDR3 is TGCAGTGCTAGAGGGGAACGCATAATGAACACTGAAGCTTTCTTT. Translated: CSARGERIMNTEAFF.

This sequence joins TRBV5-1 and TRBJ2-3; 8 bases fit TRBD1. The CDR3 loop spans 14 amino acids. Germline V gene data show CDR1 as SGHRS and CDR2 as YFSETQ. V was pared by 8 bases and J by 1 base, with 6 bases of the junction left unmatched. The chain's CDR3 is CASKTGDGTDTQYF. In DNA form, the CDR3 reads TGCGCCAGTAAGACAGGGGACGGCACAGATACGCAGTATTTT.

The chain recombines TRBV20-1 with TRBJ2-7; a possible D gene is TRBD1 (6 bases). The CDR3 totals 15 residues. V was cut by 0 bases and J by 6 bases, with 18 bases left in between. CDR1 and CDR2 (germline): DFQATT, SNEGSKA (reference sequence). The CDR3 coding sequence is TGCAGTGCTAGAGATTGGACAAACCGGGACACCGAGCAGTACTTC. Amino acid sequence: CSARDWTNRDTEQYF.

The chain recombines TRBV2 with TRBJ1-5; no firm D call. This CDR3 region has 13 residues. CDR1 is SNHLY and CDR2 is FYNNEI in the germline V gene. Trimming pared 2 bases from V and 7 bases from J, leaving 9 bases between. This CDR3 is CASSESWGQPQHF. In DNA form, the CDR3 reads TGTGCCAGCAGTGAAAGTTGGGGACAGCCCCAGCATTTT.

The V gene is TRBV5-4, the J gene TRBJ1-1; tentative D call: TRBD1 (5 bases). The CDR3 spans 15 residues. Germline assignment: CDR1 SGHNT and CDR2 YYREEE (reference sequence). Trimming shortened V by 2 bases and J by 4 bases, and 15 bases separated the two germline ends. CDR3 protein: CASSLGQLGGTEAFF. Written as DNA, the CDR3 is TGTGCCAGCAGCTTAGGGCAGCTGGGGGGCACTGAAGCTTTCTTT.

This clonotype has a handful of counts. This rearrangement joins TRBV2 to TRBJ1-1; D gene uncertain. V gave up 0 bases and J gave up 1 base, with 9 bases separating them. The CDR3 totals 15 residues. Germline CDR1 reads SNHLY; CDR2 reads FYNNEI. CDR3: CASSEATGKNTEAFF. DNA of the CDR3: TGTGCCAGCAGTGAAGCAACGGGCAAGAACACTGAAGCTTTCTTT. The full variable domain, with the rest looked up from reference TRBV2 and TRBJ1-1, is EPEVTQTPSHQVTQMGQEVILRCVPISNHLYFYWYRQILGQKVEFLVSFYNNEISEKSEIFDDQFSVERPDGSNFTLKIRSTKLEDSAMYFCASSEATGKNTEAFFGQGTRLTVV.

This rearrangement joins TRBV24-1 to TRBJ2-3; D could derive from TRBD1 or TRBD2 (5 bases each). With 3 bases removed from V and 2 bases from J, the gap between germline ends came to 8 bases. The CDR3 contains 14 residues. The germline V gene has CDR1 KGHDR and CDR2 SFDVKD. The CDR3 loop is CATSDGGYTDTQYF. The CDR3 DNA reads TGTGCCACCAGTGATGGGGGATACACAGATACGCAGTATTTT.

This clonotype turned up a few times. The J gene is TRBJ2-3, the V gene TRBV2, with TRBD2 matching 7 bases. Germline values: CDR1 SNHLY, CDR2 FYNNEI. CDR3 length: 14 amino acids. With V trimmed by 7 bases and J by 5 bases, 9 bases remained unmatched. The CDR3 DNA follows: TGTGCCAGCATTACGGGGGGAACTAAAGATACGCAGTATTTT. It translates to CASITGGTKDTQYF.

The rearrangement links TRBV6-1 to TRBJ2-6; D may match TRBD1 or TRBD2 (5 bases each). CDR1 is MNHNS, CDR2 SASEGT, per germline. The V end lost 3 bases, the J end lost 2 bases, and 8 bases lay between the germline ends. CDR3 length equals 15 residues. The DNA for the CDR3 is TGTGCCAGCAGTGACTGGGACGCTGGGGCCAACGTCCTGACTTTC. As protein: CASSDWDAGANVLTF.

The chain carries TRBV6-1 and TRBJ1-6, with D tentatively TRBD1 (6 bases). Trimming took off 9 bases at V and 0 bases at J, with 18 bases between the two ends. The CDR3 is made up of 17 amino acids. Germline V gives CDR1 MNHNS, CDR2 SASEGT. The CDR3 here is CASNRDTRSSYNSPLHF. The CDR3 coding sequence is TGTGCCAGTAACCGGGACACCCGGAGCTCCTATAATTCACCCCTCCACTTT.

Note on this clonotype: Relative to the germline gene, one junction end is altered; a read error may explain this. In DNA form, the CDR3 reads TGTGCCAGTACTATAGCGGGAGCGAACACCGGGGAGCTGTTTTTT. Its translation: CASTIAGANTGELFF. The chain links TRBV19 to TRBJ2-2; 9 bases agree with TRBD2. Germline V gene sequence: CDR1 LNHDA, CDR2 SQIVND (reference sequence). The CDR3 spans 15 residues.

CDR3 in DNA: TGTGCCAGCAGTTACGGTCCAGATACGCAGTATTTT. Translation: CASSYGPDTQYF. This chain uses TRBV6-5 with TRBJ2-3; D gene ambiguous. The germline gives CDR1 MNHEY, CDR2 SVGAGI. The CDR3 covers 12 residues. Trimming cost V 2 bases and J 4 bases, with 4 bases left between them.

In regard to this clonotype: This may be a read error: a much more frequent sequence differs by one nucleotide. This chain links TRBV6-5 with TRBJ2-1; 11 nucleotides line up with TRBD1. The germline CDR1 and CDR2 sequences are MNHEY and SVGAGI. This CDR3 contains 19 residues. This CDR3 is CANSYSPKLRDRGYNEQFF. In nucleotides, the CDR3 is TGTGCCAACAGTTACTCCCCTAAACTCCGGGACAGGGGGTACAATGAGCAGTTCTTC.

This clonotype was picked up one time. The chain combines TRBV27 with TRBJ2-7, with D tentatively TRBD2 (6 bases). This CDR3 comprises 14 residues. Deletions cut 3 bases from V and 2 bases from J, with 11 bases between. From germline, CDR1 is MNHEY and CDR2 SMNVEV (reference sequence). CDR3 nucleotide sequence: TGTGCCAGCAGTTTTCTTGGCGGGACCTACGAGCAGTACTTC. Translating gives CASSFLGGTYEQYF.

The rearrangement uses TRBV12-3 or TRBV12-4 and TRBJ2-5; TRBD2 matches at 8 bases. The V gene end was trimmed by 6 bases and the J gene end by 4 bases; junction bases not matched to a gene: 13. The CDR3 has 16 amino acids. CDR3 in amino acids: CASSRGTSGVGETQYF. The CDR3 DNA sequence: TGTGCCAGCAGCCGCGGGACTAGTGGAGTGGGAGAGACCCAGTACTTC.

The chain links TRBV20-1 to TRBJ2-2, with D hard to call. CDR3 length: 14 residues. The germline CDR1 and CDR2 sequences are DFQATT and SNEGSKA (reference sequence). V lost 0 bases to trimming and J lost 4 bases, with 9 bases between them. This CDR3 reads CSARDPRSTGELFF. Written as DNA, the CDR3 is TGCAGTGCTAGAGATCCCAGATCCACCGGGGAGCTGTTTTTT.

The rearrangement links TRBV6-2 or TRBV6-3 to TRBJ1-6; no clear D gene. CDR1 MNHEY and CDR2 SVGEGT come from the germline V gene. This CDR3 comprises 14 residues. Trimming shortened V by 9 bases and J by 0 bases, and 9 bases separated the two germline ends. CDR3 coding DNA: TGTGCCAGTTCGAGGAGCTCCTATAATTCACCCCTCCACTTT. This encodes CASSRSSYNSPLHF.

V and J are TRBV12-3 or TRBV12-4 and TRBJ1-1; D is unresolved. Trimming shortened V by 8 bases and J by 0 bases, and 16 bases separated the two germline ends. The CDR3 consists of 15 residues. CDR3 sequence (DNA): TGTGCCAGCTCGACGAGGGAGGGAATGAACACTGAAGCTTTCTTT. Translation: CASSTREGMNTEAFF.

In this sample, this clonotype turned up a few times. This chain connects TRBV5-5 to TRBJ1-5; the D is unclear. Trimming shortened V by 6 bases and J by 4 bases, and 14 bases separated the two germline ends. This CDR3 is built from 14 residues. Germline CDR1 SGHKS, CDR2 YYEKEE (reference sequence). CDR3 bases: TGTGCCAGCAACAGACCCGGCGGGAATCAGCCCCAGCATTTT. Amino acid sequence: CASNRPGGNQPQHF.